One T cell receptor (beta chain) is described in this entry. Its specificity is not known. This specimen comes from a study of lymphopenia after photon versus proton radiotherapy. General observations from the study: Relative stability marked proton patients; photon patients lost diversity and naive cells. Better survival with proton therapy was suggested as possible, not demonstrated. A bigger post-nadir fall in TCR diversity correlated inversely with survival time in deceased patients. After the lymphocyte nadir, photon-treated repertoires showed oligoclonal expansion, especially of CD8+ Temra cells.

Per germline, CDR1 SGHVS and CDR2 FNYEAQ. V lost 2 bases and J 1 base, leaving 0 bases between the germline ends. The CDR3 loop spans 12 amino acids. Data came from immunoSEQ multiplex PCR; TCRdb stores just in-frame clones and leaves some out. The sample has 75,000 to 90,000 clones; approximately 82% are singletons. This sequence joins TRBV7-6 and TRBJ1-3; no definite D call. This receptor was identified in a man in his 60s with pancreatic cancer. The source material was peripheral blood, sampled from a patient treated with proton-based radiotherapy. In DNA, the CDR3 is TGTGCCAGCAGCTTATCTGGAAACACCATATATTTT. As protein: CASSLSGNTIYF.